The 18 T cell receptor beta chains listed next were all sequenced from one sample in a study of CD8 T cells in ankylosing spondylitis. Study results and limitations: A motif in TCR beta, a set of eight highly homologous variants, appeared characteristic of ankylosing spondylitis blood.

TCRdb reprocessed the 5' RACE reads with MiXCR, giving one entry per CDR3 protein. Among over 450,000 distinct CDR3 sequences listed, roughly 12% were seen once. No antigens are known for them. The sequencing input was blood, either unsorted or a sorted T cell fraction (not recorded which). These receptors were obtained from a male donor with ankylosing spondylitis.

This clonotype was picked up a small number of times. This chain connects TRBV20-1 to TRBJ2-5; 7 bases match TRBD2. Germline V CDR1 and CDR2: DFQATT, SNEGSKA (reference sequence). Trimming at V came to 3 bases and at J to 5 bases, leaving 6 bases not matched to a gene. The CDR3 is 13 residues long. The CDR3 nucleotides read TGCAGTGCTAGTGGACTAGATCCGGAGACCCAGTACTTC. Its translation is CSASGLDPETQYF.

This clonotype turned up a few times. DNA of the CDR3: TGCAGTGTTCCAAACAGTTACGAGCAGTACTTC. The encoded protein is CSVPNSYEQYF. The rearrangement uses TRBV20-1 and TRBJ2-7; D unresolved. CDR3 length: 11 residues. Germline V gene lookup returns CDR1 DFQATT and CDR2 SNEGSKA (reference sequence). The V end lost 7 bases, the J end lost 4 bases, and 11 bases lay between the germline ends.

The chain uses TRBV15 and TRBJ2-1, with a weak D call TRBD2 (6 bases). CDR3 length: 17 residues. Per the germline V gene, CDR1 is LNHNV and CDR2 is YYDKDF (reference sequence). V was clipped by 5 bases and J by 6 bases, with 23 bases between them. The CDR3 loop reads CATSLNPLSGRFNEQFF. The DNA for the CDR3 is TGTGCCACCAGCTTAAACCCCCTTTCCGGGAGATTCAATGAGCAGTTCTTC. The full variable domain, with the rest looked up from reference TRBV15 and TRBJ2-1, is DAMVIQNPRYQVTQFGKPVTLSCSQTLNHNVMYWYQQKSSQAPKLLFHYYDKDFNNEADTPDNFQSRRPNTSFCFLDIRSPGLGDTAMYLCATSLNPLSGRFNEQFFGPGTRLTVL.

The chain combines TRBV5-1 with TRBJ2-7; no clear D. V shed 0 bases and J shed 3 bases, with 13 bases lying between them. The germline V gene has CDR1 SGHRS and CDR2 YFSETQ. This CDR3 contains 15 residues. CDR3 amino acids: CASSLEWRNFYEQYV. The DNA of the CDR3 is TGCGCCAGCAGCTTGGAATGGCGGAATTTCTACGAGCAGTACGTC.

This chain joins TRBV19 and TRBJ2-4; D could derive from TRBD1 or TRBD2 (5 bases each). CDR3 length: 15 residues. Germline V gene sequence: CDR1 LNHDA, CDR2 SQIVND (reference sequence). The V end lost 9 bases, the J end lost 1 base, and 16 bases lay between the germline ends. In nucleotides, the CDR3 is TGTGCCAGCGGGGACCACGGCCTTGCCAAAAACATTCAGTACTTC. As protein: CASGDHGLAKNIQYF.

The genes are TRBV24-1 and TRBJ2-5, with D hard to call. CDR3 length: 12 amino acids. Deletions cut 4 bases from V and 1 base from J, with 3 bases between. The V gene's germline CDR1 is KGHDR and CDR2 SFDVKD. This CDR3 is CATSDIQETQYF. The CDR3 region has the DNA TGTGCCACCAGTGACATCCAAGAGACCCAGTACTTC.

This clonotype was observed a few times. The gene calls are TRBV10-1 and TRBJ2-2; D could derive from TRBD1 or TRBD2 (6 bases each). The V end was cut by 5 bases, the J end by 5 bases, with 21 bases between. In germline, CDR1 is WNHNN, CDR2 SYGVQD (reference sequence). This CDR3 is 17 amino acids long. This chain's CDR3 is CASSLGTSGAQTGELFF. As DNA, the CDR3 is TGCGCCAGCAGTCTAGGCACCTCGGGGGCACAGACCGGGGAGCTGTTTTTT.

This clonotype was picked up many times. The chain links TRBV10-3 to TRBJ2-1; 9 positions agree with TRBD2. Germline assignment: CDR1 ENHRY and CDR2 SYGVKD. V was pared by 8 bases and J by 8 bases, with 7 bases of the junction left unmatched. The CDR3 totals 13 residues. The CDR3 nucleotides are TGTGCCATCGCCGTAGCGGGAGCCGATGAGCAGTTCTTC. Protein product: CAIAVAGADEQFF.

The V and J genes are TRBV16 and TRBJ1-5, with D perhaps TRBD1 (5 bases). The V gene lost 1 base and the J gene lost 4 bases, with 11 bases spanning the gap. Germline values: CDR1 KGHSY, CDR2 FQNENV. The CDR3 is made up of 15 amino acids. The CDR3 region is CASSQWGRENQPQHF. CDR3 in DNA: TGTGCCAGCAGCCAATGGGGCCGGGAGAATCAGCCCCAGCATTTT.

This clonotype was recorded many times. This chain uses TRBV9 with TRBJ2-1; 10 bases line up with TRBD1. V lost 3 bases, J lost 9 bases, and 9 bases stayed unmatched. The germline gives CDR1 SGDLS, CDR2 YYNGEE. The CDR3 extends over 15 amino acids. CDR3 nucleotides: TGTGCCAGCAGCGCCAAGGGGACAGGGGTGTTTGAGCAGTTCTTC. The encoded protein is CASSAKGTGVFEQFF.

This clonotype was counted between two and nine times. The chain employs TRBV24-1 and TRBJ2-3; TRBD2 matches at 9 bases. Per the germline V gene, CDR1 is KGHDR and CDR2 is SFDVKD. V lost 4 bases and J lost 4; bases outside the gene matches: 8. The CDR3 sequence is 16 residues long. CDR3 amino acids: CATSEAAGGQADTQYF. The CDR3 bases are TGTGCCACCAGTGAAGCAGCGGGAGGACAGGCAGATACGCAGTATTTT.

In this sample, this clonotype turned up many times. Germline is not matched at one junction end, which may reflect a read error. V gene TRBV11-2 combines with J gene TRBJ2-5; D perhaps matches TRBD1 (5 bases). In germline, CDR1 is SGHAT, CDR2 FQNNGV. The CDR3 sequence is 15 residues long. The CDR3 DNA sequence: TGTGCCAGCAGTTTAGAGTGGACACATAAAGAGACCCAGTACTTC. This gives the protein CASSLEWTHKETQYF.

The chain uses TRBV5-4 and TRBJ2-1; 11 bases match TRBD2. Germline V gives CDR1 SGHNT, CDR2 YYREEE (reference sequence). J gave up 4 bases and V 4 bases, and 10 bases lay outside the gene matches. The length of the CDR3 is 17 residues. CDR3 DNA: TGTGCCAGCAGCCCCTCCCCCGGGACTAGCGGATACAATGAGCAGTTCTTC. As protein: CASSPSPGTSGYNEQFF.

This clonotype was recorded many times. This chain joins TRBV7-2 and TRBJ2-4, with 7 bases identical to TRBD2. The length of the CDR3 is 17 residues. Germline CDR1 SGHTA, CDR2 FQGNSA. V shed 6 bases, J shed 1 base, and the junction held 12 bases outside the gene matches. In nucleotides, the CDR3 is TGTGCCAGCAGTTCTAGCGGAATCGGGGCGGCCAAAAACATTCAGTACTTC. The encoded protein is CASSSSGIGAAKNIQYF.

The chain recombines TRBV20-1 with TRBJ1-5; maybe TRBD1 (5 bases). The CDR3 consists of 16 residues. Per germline, CDR1 DFQATT and CDR2 SNEGSKA (reference sequence). V was shortened by 4 bases and J by 1 base, with 17 bases between the two germline ends. The CDR3 DNA is TGCAGTGCTACCACCGGGACCCAGAAGAGCAATCAGCCCCAGCATTTT. It specifies CSATTGTQKSNQPQHF.

This clonotype was seen a few times. The J gene is TRBJ1-5, the V gene TRBV20-1, with TRBD1 as a possible D gene (5 bases). The ends were cut back, 7 bases at V and 1 base at J, with 14 bases in the middle. Looked up from germline, CDR1 is DFQATT and CDR2 is SNEGSKA (reference sequence). This CDR3 contains 14 residues. In nucleotides, the CDR3 is TGCAGTGTTCCAGCCGGGGCCAGCAATCAGCCCCAGCATTTT. Encoded protein: CSVPAGASNQPQHF.

This clonotype has a handful of counts. The CDR3 spells CASSRRQANYGYTF. CDR3 coding DNA: TGCGCCAGCAGCCGCAGACAAGCTAACTATGGCTACACCTTC. V gene TRBV5-1 combines with J gene TRBJ1-2; D is ambiguous. There are 14 residues in the CDR3. V dropped 4 bases and J dropped 0 bases, with 10 bases sitting between them. Germline loops: CDR1 SGHRS, CDR2 YFSETQ.

This chain joins TRBV24-1 and TRBJ2-1; maybe TRBD1 (6 bases). The ends were cut back, 3 bases at V and 5 bases at J, with 19 bases in the middle. This CDR3 is 17 amino acids long. CDR1 KGHDR and CDR2 SFDVKD come from the germline V gene. The CDR3 DNA is TGTGCCACCAGTGATAAAGGGCAGGGGACGCTCGACAATGAGCAGTTCTTC. Translation: CATSDKGQGTLDNEQFF.